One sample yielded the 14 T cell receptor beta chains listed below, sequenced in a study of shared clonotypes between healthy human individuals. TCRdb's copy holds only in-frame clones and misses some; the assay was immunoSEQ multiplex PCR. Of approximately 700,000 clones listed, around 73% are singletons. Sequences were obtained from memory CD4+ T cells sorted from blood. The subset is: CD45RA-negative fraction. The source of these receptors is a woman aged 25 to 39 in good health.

CDR3 sequence: CASRKGDSNEKLFF. The CDR3 bases are TGTGCCAGCAGGAAGGGGGACAGTAATGAAAAACTGTTTTTT. The rearrangement links TRBV2 to TRBJ1-4; the match to TRBD1 covers 7 bases. The trim removed 6 bases at V and 4 bases at J, leaving 5 bases unmatched. The CDR3 is made up of 14 amino acids. CDR1 is SNHLY and CDR2 is FYNNEI in the germline V gene.

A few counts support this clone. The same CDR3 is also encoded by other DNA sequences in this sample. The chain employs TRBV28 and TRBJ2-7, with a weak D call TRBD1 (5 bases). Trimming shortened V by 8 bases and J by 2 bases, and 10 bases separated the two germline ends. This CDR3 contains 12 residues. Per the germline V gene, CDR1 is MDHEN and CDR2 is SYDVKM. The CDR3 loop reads CASGTGPYEQYF. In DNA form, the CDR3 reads TGTGCCAGCGGTACAGGTCCCTACGAGCAGTACTTC.

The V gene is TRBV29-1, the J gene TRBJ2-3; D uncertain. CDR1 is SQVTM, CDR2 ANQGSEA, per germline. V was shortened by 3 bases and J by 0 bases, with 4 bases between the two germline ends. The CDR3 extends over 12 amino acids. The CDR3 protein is CSVEASTDTQYF. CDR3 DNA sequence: TGCAGCGTTGAGGCTAGCACAGATACGCAGTATTTT.

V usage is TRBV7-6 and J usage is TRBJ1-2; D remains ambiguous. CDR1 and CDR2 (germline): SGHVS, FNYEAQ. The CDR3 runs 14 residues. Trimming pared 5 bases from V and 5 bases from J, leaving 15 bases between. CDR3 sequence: CASSPQRGLYGYTF. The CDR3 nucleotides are TGTGCCAGCAGCCCCCAACGAGGGCTATATGGCTACACCTTC.

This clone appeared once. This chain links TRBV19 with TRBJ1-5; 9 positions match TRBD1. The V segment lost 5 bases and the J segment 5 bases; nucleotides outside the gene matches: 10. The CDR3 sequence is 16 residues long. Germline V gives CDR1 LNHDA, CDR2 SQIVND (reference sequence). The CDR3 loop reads CASSPRGGQGYQPQHF. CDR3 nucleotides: TGTGCCAGTAGTCCAAGGGGGGGACAGGGTTATCAGCCCCAGCATTTT.

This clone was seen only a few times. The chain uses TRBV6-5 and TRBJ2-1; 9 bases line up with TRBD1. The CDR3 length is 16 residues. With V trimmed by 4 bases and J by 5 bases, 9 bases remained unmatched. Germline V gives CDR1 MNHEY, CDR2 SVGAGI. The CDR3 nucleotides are TGTGCCAGCAGTTCTGGGTTAGGACAGGGGAACAATGAGCAGTTCTTC. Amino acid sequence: CASSSGLGQGNNEQFF.

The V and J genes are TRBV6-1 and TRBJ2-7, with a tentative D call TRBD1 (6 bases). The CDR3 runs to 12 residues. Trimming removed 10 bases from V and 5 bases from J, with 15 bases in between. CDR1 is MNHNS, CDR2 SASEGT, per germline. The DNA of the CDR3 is TGTGCCACCAGGGAAGGGGGTGACGAGCAGTACTTC. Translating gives CATREGGDEQYF.

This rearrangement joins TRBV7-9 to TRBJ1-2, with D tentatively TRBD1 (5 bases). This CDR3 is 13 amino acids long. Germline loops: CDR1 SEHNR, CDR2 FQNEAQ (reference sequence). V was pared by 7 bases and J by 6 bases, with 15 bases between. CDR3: CASNSYRGDGYTF. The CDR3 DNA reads TGTGCCAGCAACTCATACCGGGGGGATGGCTACACCTTC.

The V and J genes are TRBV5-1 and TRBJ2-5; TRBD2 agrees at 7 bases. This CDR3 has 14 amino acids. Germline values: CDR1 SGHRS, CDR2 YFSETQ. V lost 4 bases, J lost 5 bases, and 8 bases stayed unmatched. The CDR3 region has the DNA TGCGCCAGCAGCCCATTCCTAGCGGCGGAGACCCAGTACTTC. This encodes CASSPFLAAETQYF.

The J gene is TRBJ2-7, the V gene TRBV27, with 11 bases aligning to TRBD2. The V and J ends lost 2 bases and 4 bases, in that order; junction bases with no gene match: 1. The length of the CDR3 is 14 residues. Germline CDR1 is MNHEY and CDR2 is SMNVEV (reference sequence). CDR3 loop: CASSLTSGSYEQYF. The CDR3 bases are TGTGCCAGCAGTTTAACTAGCGGGAGTTACGAGCAGTACTTC.

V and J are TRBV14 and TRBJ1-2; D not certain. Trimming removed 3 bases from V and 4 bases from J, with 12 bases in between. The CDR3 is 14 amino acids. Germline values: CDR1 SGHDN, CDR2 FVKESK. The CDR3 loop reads CASSHSGYAYGYTF. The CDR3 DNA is TGTGCCAGCAGCCACTCTGGGTATGCCTATGGCTACACCTTC.

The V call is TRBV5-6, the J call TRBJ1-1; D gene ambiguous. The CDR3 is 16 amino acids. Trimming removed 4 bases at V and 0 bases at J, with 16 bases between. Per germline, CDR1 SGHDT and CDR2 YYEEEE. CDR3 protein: CASSLRRRSVNTEAFF. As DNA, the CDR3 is TGTGCCAGCAGCCTTCGTAGACGGAGCGTGAACACTGAAGCTTTCTTT.

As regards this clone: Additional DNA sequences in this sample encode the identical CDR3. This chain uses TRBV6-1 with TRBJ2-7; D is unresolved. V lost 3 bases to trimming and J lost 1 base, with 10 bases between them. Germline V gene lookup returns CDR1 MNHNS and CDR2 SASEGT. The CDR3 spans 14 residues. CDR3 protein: CASSEDIRSYEQYF. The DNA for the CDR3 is TGTGCCAGCAGTGAGGATATAAGGTCCTACGAGCAGTACTTC.

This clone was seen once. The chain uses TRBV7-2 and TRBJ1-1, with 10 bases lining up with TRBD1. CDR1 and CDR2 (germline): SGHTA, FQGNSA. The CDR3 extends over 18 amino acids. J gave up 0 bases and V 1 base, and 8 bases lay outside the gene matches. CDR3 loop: CASSLGTGGPYMNTEAFF. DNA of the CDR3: TGTGCCAGCAGCTTAGGGACAGGGGGACCGTACATGAACACTGAAGCTTTCTTT.